The clone carrying this T cell receptor (beta chain) is labeled as medium-sized. Its target is unknown. The entry originates in a study of T cell repertoires in cytomegalovirus infection. Looking at the study overall: It was the public TCR beta signatures that indicated both CMV infection and matching HLA type. Study-wide points: Dominating the ex vivo response were HLA-C-restricted CMV-specific TCR beta clonotypes. The cumulative frequency of public TCR beta families distinguished individuals who carried CMV together with the relevant HLA.

In TCRdb, the reads were re-called with MiXCR into one record per CDR3 protein. The data show roughly 100,000 distinct CDR3 sequences, with 16% seen just once and approximately 7.6% held by the top ten. This clonotype originated in a human donor in good health (CMV status not recorded). Some clones in this sample may be carry-over from other donors' samples. Sequenced sample: PBMCs.

Written as DNA, the CDR3 is TGTGCCAGCAGCCCCGGCCCGGGCGGGGCAAACACCGGGGAGCTGTTTTTT. Translated, it gives CASSPGPGGANTGELFF. This chain connects TRBV7-2 to TRBJ2-2, with a weak D call TRBD2 (6 bases). The CDR3 consists of 17 residues. Per the germline V gene, CDR1 is SGHTA and CDR2 is FQGNSA. V lost 5 bases to trimming and J lost 2 bases, with 18 bases between them.